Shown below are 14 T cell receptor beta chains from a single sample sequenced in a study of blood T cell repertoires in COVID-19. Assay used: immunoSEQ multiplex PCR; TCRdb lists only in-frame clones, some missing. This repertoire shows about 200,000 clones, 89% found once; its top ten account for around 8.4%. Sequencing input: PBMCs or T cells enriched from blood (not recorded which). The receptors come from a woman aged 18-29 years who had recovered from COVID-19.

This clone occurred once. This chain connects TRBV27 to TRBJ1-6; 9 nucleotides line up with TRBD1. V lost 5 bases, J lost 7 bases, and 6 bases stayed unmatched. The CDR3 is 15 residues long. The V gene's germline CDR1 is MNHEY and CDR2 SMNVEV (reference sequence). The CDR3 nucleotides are TGTGCCAGCAGTGCCAGGACAGGGGTAAATTCACCCCTCCACTTT. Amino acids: CASSARTGVNSPLHF.

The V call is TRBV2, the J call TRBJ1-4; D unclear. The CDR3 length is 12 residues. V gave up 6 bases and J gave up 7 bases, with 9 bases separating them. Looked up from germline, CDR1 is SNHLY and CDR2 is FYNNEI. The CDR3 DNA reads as TGTGCCAGCAGGCGAGACACTGAAAAACTGTTTTTT. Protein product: CASRRDTEKLFF.

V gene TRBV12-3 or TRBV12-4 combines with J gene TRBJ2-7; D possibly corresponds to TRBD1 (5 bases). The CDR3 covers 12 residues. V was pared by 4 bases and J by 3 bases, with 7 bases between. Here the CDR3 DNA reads TGTGCCAGCAGTTCCCAGGGCTACGAGCAGTACTTC. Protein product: CASSSQGYEQYF.

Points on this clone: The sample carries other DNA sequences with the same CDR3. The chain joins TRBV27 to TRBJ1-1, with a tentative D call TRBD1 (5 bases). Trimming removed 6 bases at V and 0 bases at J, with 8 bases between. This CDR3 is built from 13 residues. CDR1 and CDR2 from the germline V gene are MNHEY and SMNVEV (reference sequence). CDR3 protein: CASSIQVNTEAFF. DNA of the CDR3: TGTGCCAGCAGCATACAGGTGAACACTGAAGCTTTCTTT.

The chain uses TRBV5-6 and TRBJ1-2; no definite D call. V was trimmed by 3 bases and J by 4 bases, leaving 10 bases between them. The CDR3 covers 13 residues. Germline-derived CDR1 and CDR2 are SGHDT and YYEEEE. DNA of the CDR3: TGTGCCAGCAGCTCTGCCGAGGGCTATGGCTACACCTTC. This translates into CASSSAEGYGYTF. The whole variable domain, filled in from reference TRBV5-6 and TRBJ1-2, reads DAGVTQSPTHLIKTRGQQVTLRCSPKSGHDTVSWYQQALGQGPQFIFQYYEEEERQRGNFPDRFSGHQFPNYSSELNVNALLLGDSALYLCASSSAEGYGYTFGSGTRLTVV.

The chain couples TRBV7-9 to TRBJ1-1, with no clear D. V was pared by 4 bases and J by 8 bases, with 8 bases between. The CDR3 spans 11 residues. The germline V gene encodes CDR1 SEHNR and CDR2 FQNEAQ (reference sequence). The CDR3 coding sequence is TGTGCCAGCAGCTACACATCGGAAGCTTTCTTT. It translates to CASSYTSEAFF.

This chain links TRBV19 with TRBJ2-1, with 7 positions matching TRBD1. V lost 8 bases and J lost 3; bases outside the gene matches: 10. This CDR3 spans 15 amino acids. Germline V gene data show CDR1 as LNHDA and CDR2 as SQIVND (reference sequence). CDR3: CASRLTGTDYNEQFF. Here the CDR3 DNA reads TGTGCCAGTCGCTTAACCGGGACAGACTACAATGAGCAGTTCTTC.

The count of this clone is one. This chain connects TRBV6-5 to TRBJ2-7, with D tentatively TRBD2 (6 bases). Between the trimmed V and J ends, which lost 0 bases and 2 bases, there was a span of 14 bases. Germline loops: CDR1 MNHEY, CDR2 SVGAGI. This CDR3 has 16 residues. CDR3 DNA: TGTGCCAGCAGTTACTCGAGACGGGACTCCCCCTACGAGCAGTACTTC. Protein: CASSYSRRDSPYEQYF.

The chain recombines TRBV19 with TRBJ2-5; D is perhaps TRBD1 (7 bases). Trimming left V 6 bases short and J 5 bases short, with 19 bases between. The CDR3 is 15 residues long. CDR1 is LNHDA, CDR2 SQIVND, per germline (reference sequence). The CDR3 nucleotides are TGTGCCAGTAGCATACAAGACAGGGCGGGGGAGACCCAGTACTTC. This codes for CASSIQDRAGETQYF.

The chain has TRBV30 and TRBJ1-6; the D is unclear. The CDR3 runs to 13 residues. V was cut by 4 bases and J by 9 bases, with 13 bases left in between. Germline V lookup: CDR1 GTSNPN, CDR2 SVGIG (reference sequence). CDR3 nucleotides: TGTGCCTGGAATTCGGTCCCGGGTTCACCCCTCCACTTT. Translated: CAWNSVPGSPLHF. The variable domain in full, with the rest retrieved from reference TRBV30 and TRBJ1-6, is SQTIHQWPATLVQPVGSPLSLECTVEGTSNPNLYWYRQAAGRGLQLLFYSVGIGQISSEVPQNLSASRPQDRQFILSSKKLLLSDSGFYLCAWNSVPGSPLHFGNGTRLTVT.

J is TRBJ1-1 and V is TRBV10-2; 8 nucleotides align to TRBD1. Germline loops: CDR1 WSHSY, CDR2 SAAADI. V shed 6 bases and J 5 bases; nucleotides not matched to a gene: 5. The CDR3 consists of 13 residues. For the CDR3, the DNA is TGCGCCAGCAGGGAACAGGGGGGGACTGAAGCTTTCTTT. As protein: CASREQGGTEAFF.

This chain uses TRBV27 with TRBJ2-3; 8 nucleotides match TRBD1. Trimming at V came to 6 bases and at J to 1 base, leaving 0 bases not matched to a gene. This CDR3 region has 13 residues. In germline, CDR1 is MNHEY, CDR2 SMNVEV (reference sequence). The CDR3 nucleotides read TGTGCCAGCAGGGGACAGGGCACAGATACGCAGTATTTT. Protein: CASRGQGTDTQYF.

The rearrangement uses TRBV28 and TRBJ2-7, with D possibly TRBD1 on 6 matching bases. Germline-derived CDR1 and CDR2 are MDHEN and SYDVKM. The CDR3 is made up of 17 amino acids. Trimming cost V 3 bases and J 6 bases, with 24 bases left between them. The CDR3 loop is CASSFSLRGGGSVEQYF. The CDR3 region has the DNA TGTGCCAGCAGTTTCTCCCTCAGGGGCGGTGGCTCGGTCGAGCAGTACTTC.

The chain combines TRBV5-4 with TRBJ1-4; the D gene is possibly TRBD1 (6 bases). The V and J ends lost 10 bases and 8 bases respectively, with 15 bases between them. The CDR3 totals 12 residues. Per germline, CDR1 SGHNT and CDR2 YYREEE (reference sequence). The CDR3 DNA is TGTGCCGCGGGGGGGCTTGAAGAAAAACTGTTTTTT. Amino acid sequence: CAAGGLEEKLFF.